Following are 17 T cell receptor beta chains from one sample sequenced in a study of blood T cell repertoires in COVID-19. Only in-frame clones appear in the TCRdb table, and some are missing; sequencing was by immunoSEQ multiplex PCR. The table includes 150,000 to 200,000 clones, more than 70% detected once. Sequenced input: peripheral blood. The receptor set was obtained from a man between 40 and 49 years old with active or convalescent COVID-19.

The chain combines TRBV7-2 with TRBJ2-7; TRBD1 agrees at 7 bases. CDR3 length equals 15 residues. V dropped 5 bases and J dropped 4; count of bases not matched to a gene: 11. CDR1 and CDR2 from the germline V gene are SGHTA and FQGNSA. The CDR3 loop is CASSQEYRGFYEQYF. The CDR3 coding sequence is TGTGCCAGCAGCCAAGAATACAGGGGATTTTACGAGCAGTACTTC.

The DNA of the CDR3 is TGCGCCAGCAGCCAAGACCTGCTCCAGGGGCAGGGGAGCGAAAAACTGTTTTTT. Its translation: CASSQDLLQGQGSEKLFF. The J gene is TRBJ1-4, the V gene TRBV4-3; TRBD1 might be the D (6 bases). Trimming took off 0 bases at V and 8 bases at J, with 22 bases between the two ends. There are 18 residues in the CDR3. The germline CDR1 and CDR2 sequences are LGHNA and YSLEER.

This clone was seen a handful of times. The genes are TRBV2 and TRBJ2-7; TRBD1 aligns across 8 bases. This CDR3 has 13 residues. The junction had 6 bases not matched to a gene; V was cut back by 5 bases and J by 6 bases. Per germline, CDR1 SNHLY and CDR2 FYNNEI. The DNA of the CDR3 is TGTGCCAGCAGTCAAGACAGGGGAAGCGAGCAGTACTTC. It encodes CASSQDRGSEQYF.

The CDR3 spells CASKYGRNQETQYF. DNA of the CDR3: TGTGCCAGCAAGTACGGGAGGAACCAAGAGACCCAGTACTTC. The chain joins TRBV2 to TRBJ2-5; 7 positions match TRBD2. The CDR3 contains 14 residues. The germline V gene has CDR1 SNHLY and CDR2 FYNNEI. The ends lost 7 bases at V and 0 bases at J; junction bases unmatched: 5.

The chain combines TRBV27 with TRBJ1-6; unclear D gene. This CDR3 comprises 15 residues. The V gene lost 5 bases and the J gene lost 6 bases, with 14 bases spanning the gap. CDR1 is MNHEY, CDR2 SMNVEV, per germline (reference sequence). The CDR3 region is CASSPPRRFNSPLHF. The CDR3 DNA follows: TGTGCCAGCAGTCCTCCGAGGCGATTTAATTCACCCCTCCACTTT.

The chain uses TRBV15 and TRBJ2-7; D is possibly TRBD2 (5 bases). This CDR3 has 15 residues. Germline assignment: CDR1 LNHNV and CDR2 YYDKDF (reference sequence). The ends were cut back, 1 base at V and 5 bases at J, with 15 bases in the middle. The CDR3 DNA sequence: TGTGCCACCAGCAGAGTCGGGGAAATTAAAAACGAGCAGTACTTC. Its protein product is CATSRVGEIKNEQYF.

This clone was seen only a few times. In nucleotides, the CDR3 is TGTGCCAGCAGCTTGCCCAGACAGAGCTCCTATAATTCACCCCTCCACTTT. It yields the protein CASSLPRQSSYNSPLHF. The rearrangement joins TRBV5-8 to TRBJ1-6; tentative D call: TRBD1 (5 bases). The germline V gene has CDR1 SGHTS and CDR2 YDEGEE. The CDR3 has 17 amino acids. V shed 1 base and J shed 0 bases, with 11 bases lying between them.

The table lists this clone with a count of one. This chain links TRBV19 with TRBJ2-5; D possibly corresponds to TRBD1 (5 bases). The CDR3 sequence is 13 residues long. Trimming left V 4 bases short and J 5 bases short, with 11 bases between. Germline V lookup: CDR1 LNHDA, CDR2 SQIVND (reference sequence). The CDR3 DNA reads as TGTGCCAGTAGTACGACAGTAGTGGAGACCCAGTACTTC. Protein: CASSTTVVETQYF.

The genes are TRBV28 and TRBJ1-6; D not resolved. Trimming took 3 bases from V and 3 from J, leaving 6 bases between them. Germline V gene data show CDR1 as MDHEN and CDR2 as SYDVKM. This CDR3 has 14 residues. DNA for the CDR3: TGTGCCAGCAGTTTGGGCAGCTATAATTCACCCCTCCACTTT. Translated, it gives CASSLGSYNSPLHF.

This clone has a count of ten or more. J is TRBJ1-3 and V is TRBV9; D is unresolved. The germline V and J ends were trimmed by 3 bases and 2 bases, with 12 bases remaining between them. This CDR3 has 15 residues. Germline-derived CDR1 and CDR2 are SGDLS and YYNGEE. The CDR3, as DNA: TGTGCCAGCAGCGCCTCCCCTAGCACTGGAAACACCATATATTTT. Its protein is CASSASPSTGNTIYF.

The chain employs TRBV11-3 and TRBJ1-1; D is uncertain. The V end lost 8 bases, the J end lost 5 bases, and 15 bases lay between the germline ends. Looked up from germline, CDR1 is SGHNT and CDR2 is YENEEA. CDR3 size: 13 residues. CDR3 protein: CASSGVVRTEAFF. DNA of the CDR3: TGTGCCAGCTCGGGAGTAGTAAGAACTGAAGCTTTCTTT.

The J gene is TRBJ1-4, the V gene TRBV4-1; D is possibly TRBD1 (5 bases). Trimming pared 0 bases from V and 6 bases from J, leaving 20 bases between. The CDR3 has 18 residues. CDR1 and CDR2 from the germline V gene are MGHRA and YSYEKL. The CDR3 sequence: CASSQDSGGWRTDEKLFF. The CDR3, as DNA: TGCGCCAGCAGCCAAGATTCGGGGGGGTGGAGGACGGATGAAAAACTGTTTTTT.

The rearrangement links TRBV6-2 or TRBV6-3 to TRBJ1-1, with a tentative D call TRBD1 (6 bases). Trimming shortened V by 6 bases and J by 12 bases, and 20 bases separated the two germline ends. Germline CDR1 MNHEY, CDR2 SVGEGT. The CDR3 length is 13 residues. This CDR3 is CASSQKSHRETFF. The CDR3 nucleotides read TGTGCCAGCAGCCAGAAATCACACAGGGAAACTTTCTTT.

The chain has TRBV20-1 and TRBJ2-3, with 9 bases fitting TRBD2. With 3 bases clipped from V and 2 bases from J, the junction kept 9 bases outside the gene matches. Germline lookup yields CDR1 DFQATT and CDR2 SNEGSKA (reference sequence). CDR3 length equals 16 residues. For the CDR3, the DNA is TGCAGTGCTAGTTGGGCTAGCGGGACCAACACAGATACGCAGTATTTT. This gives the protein CSASWASGTNTDTQYF.

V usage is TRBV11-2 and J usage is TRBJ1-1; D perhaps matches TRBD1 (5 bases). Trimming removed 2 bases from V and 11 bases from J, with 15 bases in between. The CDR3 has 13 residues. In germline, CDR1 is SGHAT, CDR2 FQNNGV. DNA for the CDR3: TGTGCCAGCAGCTTATCCAGGGCCCGATGGGCTTTCTTT. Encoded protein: CASSLSRARWAFF.

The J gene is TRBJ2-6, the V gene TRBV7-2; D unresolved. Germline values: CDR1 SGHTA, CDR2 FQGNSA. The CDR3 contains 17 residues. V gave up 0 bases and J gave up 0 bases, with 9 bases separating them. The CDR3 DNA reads TGTGCCAGCAGCTTAGCCGCGTCTTACTCTGGGGCCAACGTCCTGACTTTC. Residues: CASSLAASYSGANVLTF. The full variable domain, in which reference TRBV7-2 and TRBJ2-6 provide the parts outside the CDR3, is GAGVSQSPSNKVTEKGKDVELRCDPISGHTALYWYRQSLGQGLEFLIYFQGNSAPDKSGLPSDRFSAERTGGSVSTLTIQRTQQEDSAVYLCASSLAASYSGANVLTFGAGSRLTVL.

In nucleotides, the CDR3 is TGTGCCAGCAGCTCTCCGGGACTTTACGAGCAGTACTTC. Protein product: CASSSPGLYEQYF. V gene TRBV7-9 combines with J gene TRBJ2-7; tentative D call: TRBD2 (6 bases). The CDR3 extends over 13 amino acids. Looked up from germline, CDR1 is SEHNR and CDR2 is FQNEAQ (reference sequence). Trimming cost V 4 bases and J 4 bases, with 11 bases left between them.